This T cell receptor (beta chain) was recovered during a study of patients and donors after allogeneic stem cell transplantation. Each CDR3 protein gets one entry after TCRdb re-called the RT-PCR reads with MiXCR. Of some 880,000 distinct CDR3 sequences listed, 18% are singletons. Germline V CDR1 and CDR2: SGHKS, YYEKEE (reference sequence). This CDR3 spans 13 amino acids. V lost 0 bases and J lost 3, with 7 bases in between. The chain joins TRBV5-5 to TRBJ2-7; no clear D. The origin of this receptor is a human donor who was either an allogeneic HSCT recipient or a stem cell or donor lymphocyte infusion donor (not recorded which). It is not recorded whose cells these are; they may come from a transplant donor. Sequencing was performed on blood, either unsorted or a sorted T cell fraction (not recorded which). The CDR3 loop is CASSLGEDYEQYF. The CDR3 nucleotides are TGTGCCAGCAGCTTGGGAGAAGACTACGAGCAGTACTTC.